This is a list of T cell receptor beta chains from one sample in a study of blood T cell repertoires in COVID-19. The table came from immunoSEQ multiplex PCR; TCRdb's copy has only in-frame clones and leaves some out. The table has around 40,000 clones, about 91% seen once; the top ten hold less than 7%. Sequences were obtained from peripheral blood. These receptors were taken from a woman older than 75 with acute or convalescent COVID-19. Both conserved end residues are part of each CDR3. A D gene is named only where the DNA matches it firmly. Rows may omit the clone size; those that give it use once, few, many or a size class.

D	V	size	J	DNA	CDR3
TRBD2	TRBV3-1/TRBV3-2	-	TRBJ2-5	TGTGCCAGCAGCCCGTGGACTAGCGGGGAAGAGACCCAGTACTTC	CASSPWTSGEETQYF
-	TRBV5-1	-	TRBJ2-2	TGCGCCAGCAGCTTCCTTAGCCGCGGCACCGGGGAGCTGTTTTTT	CASSFLSRGTGELFF
-	TRBV7-8	-	TRBJ1-2	TGTGCCAGCAGCTTAGCGATGACAGGAGAACTCTATGGCTACACCTTC	CASSLAMTGELYGYTF
TRBD1	TRBV2	-	TRBJ2-5	TGTGCCAGCAGCGGGGGACAGGGGGCCGCCAGGGCCCAGTACTTC	CASSGGQGAARAQYF
TRBD2	TRBV12-5	-	TRBJ2-1	TGTGCTAGTGGTTTGGGGACTAGCGGGGGGGCCTGGAATGAGCAGTTCTTC	CASGLGTSGGAWNEQFF
-	TRBV11-3	-	TRBJ2-5	TGTGCCAGCAGCCCCCCCGGACCGGAGGTGGGTGAGACCCAGTACTTC	CASSPPGPEVGETQYF
-	TRBV5-1	-	TRBJ1-4	TGCGCCAGCAGCTTGCAGGGGACTAATGAAAAACTGTTTTTT	CASSLQGTNEKLFF
-	TRBV6-6	-	TRBJ2-1	TGTGCCAGCAGTTCCCAGGGCGGGGTCAATGAGCAGTTCTTC	CASSSQGGVNEQFF
-	TRBV5-1	-	TRBJ2-5	TGCGCCAGCAGCTTGTTAGGGGGACAAGAGACCCAGTACTTC	CASSLLGGQETQYF
TRBD1	TRBV6-5	-	TRBJ2-7	TGTGCCAGCATCCGAACTGGACAGGGGGCTGAGGAGCAGTACTTC	CASIRTGQGAEEQYF
TRBD2	TRBV6-5	-	TRBJ2-1	TGTGCCAGCAGTTACTCCGGGACTACCCAATCCGAGCAGTTCTTC	CASSYSGTTQSEQFF
TRBD1	TRBV12-5	once	TRBJ1-2	TGTGCTAGTGGTTTGGACCGACAGGGAAATGGCTACACCTTC	CASGLDRQGNGYTF
TRBD1	TRBV5-1	-	TRBJ2-3	TGCGCCAGTCATACCGGGACAGGGAAAGGTACGCAGTATTTT	CASHTGTGKGTQYF
-	TRBV3-1/TRBV3-2	-	TRBJ1-2	TGTGCCAGCAGCCAAGACAGCGTCTGGAAATTCGGCTACACCTTC	CASSQDSVWKFGYTF
-	TRBV28	-	TRBJ1-5	TGTGCCAGCAGTATAGTAAATCAGCCCCAGCATTTT	CASSIVNQPQHF
TRBD1	TRBV6-5	-	TRBJ1-3	TGTGCCAGCAGTTTCGGGGACAGCTACTCTGGAAACACCATATATTTT	CASSFGDSYSGNTIYF
-	TRBV5-1	-	TRBJ2-7	TGCGCCAGCAGCTTGGGGACACAATCCTACGAGCAGTACTTC	CASSLGTQSYEQYF
TRBD2	TRBV6-5	-	TRBJ2-3	TGTGCCAGCAGAAAAACTCGGGGGGCAGATACGCAGTATTTT	CASRKTRGADTQYF
TRBD1	TRBV6-5	-	TRBJ1-1	TGTGCCAGCCGGACAGGTCCAAACACTGAAGCTTTCTTT	CASRTGPNTEAFF
-	TRBV5-4	once	TRBJ1-1	TGTGCCAGCAGCTTGGGGGGCAGCCTGAACACTGAAGCTTTCTTT	CASSLGGSLNTEAFF
-	TRBV13	-	TRBJ1-2	TGTGCCAGCAGCCACCCAAGCCGGGAGGATGGCTACACCTTC	CASSHPSREDGYTF
TRBD2	TRBV3-1/TRBV3-2	once	TRBJ2-5	TGTGCCAGCAGCCAGACGGGGGGCCAAGAGACCCAGTACTTC	CASSQTGGQETQYF
-	TRBV6-2/TRBV6-3	-	TRBJ2-7	TGTGCCAGCAGTTACCAGCCCGGGACCTACGAGCAGTACTTC	CASSYQPGTYEQYF
TRBD1	TRBV14	-	TRBJ1-2	TGTGCCAGCAGCCAAGGACAGGGCTATGGCTACACCTTC	CASSQGQGYGYTF
-	TRBV6-5	-	TRBJ1-1	TGTGCCAGCAGTTCCCCGGATGGGGGGTCAACTGAAGCTTTCTTT	CASSSPDGGSTEAFF
TRBD1	TRBV2	few	TRBJ1-4	TGTGCCAGCAGTGAAAGGGGACAGGGAGGTGAAAAACTGTTTTTT	CASSERGQGGEKLFF
TRBD2	TRBV18	-	TRBJ2-3	TGTGCCAGCTCACTCGGACTAGCGGGGGGGCCCGCAGATACGCAGTATTTT	CASSLGLAGGPADTQYF
TRBD1	TRBV6-5	-	TRBJ1-2	TGTGCCAGCAGGCAACAGGGGGCAGGAGGCTACACCTTC	CASRQQGAGGYTF
-	TRBV19	-	TRBJ2-5	TGTGCCAGTAGTATAGGGGGGCCCTGGGAGACCCAGTACTTC	CASSIGGPWETQYF
-	TRBV2	-	TRBJ2-7	TGTGCCAGCGTAATACCCCTAGCCTACGAGCAGTACTTC	CASVIPLAYEQYF
-	TRBV7-9	-	TRBJ2-5	TGTGCCAGCAGCCCGGACTACCATCAAGAGACCCAGTACTTC	CASSPDYHQETQYF
-	TRBV6-4	-	TRBJ2-2	TGTGCCAGCAGTGATGAACGGGGCGGGGAGCTGTTTTTT	CASSDERGGELFF
TRBD1	TRBV19	-	TRBJ1-2	TGTGCCAGTAGTACCGACAGGGAGGCGTATGGCTACACCTTC	CASSTDREAYGYTF
-	TRBV19	-	TRBJ1-3	TGTGCCAGTATCCCCCCGGGCTCTGGAAACACCATATATTTT	CASIPPGSGNTIYF
TRBD1	TRBV5-1	-	TRBJ1-3	TGCGCCAGCAGCTGGGGGACAGGGGGCCTTGGAAACACCATATATTTT	CASSWGTGGLGNTIYF
TRBD1	TRBV5-8	-	TRBJ2-3	TGTGCCAGCAGCCCCAGAACAGGGGGCGGCACAGATACGCAGTATTTT	CASSPRTGGGTDTQYF
TRBD2	TRBV11-3	-	TRBJ2-1	TGTGCCAGCAGCAGGACTAGCGGGGCATGGAATGAGCAGTTCTTC	CASSRTSGAWNEQFF
TRBD2	TRBV3-1/TRBV3-2	-	TRBJ2-3	TGTGCCAGCAGCCGATTAGCGGGGGAGACTACAGATACGCAGTATTTT	CASSRLAGETTDTQYF
TRBD1	TRBV20-1	-	TRBJ1-5	TGCAGTGCTAGTGGACAGGGCGGTCAGCCCCAGCATTTT	CSASGQGGQPQHF
-	TRBV11-2	-	TRBJ1-3	TGTGCCAGCAGCCAGTCTGGAAACACCATATATTTT	CASSQSGNTIYF
TRBD1	TRBV2	-	TRBJ1-5	TGTGCCAGCAGTGACCCAAGGGGGCTAAATCAGCCCCAGCATTTT	CASSDPRGLNQPQHF
TRBD1	TRBV7-2	-	TRBJ2-7	TGTGCCAGCAGCTTACAGGGGGCCCCCTCCGAGCAGTACTTC	CASSLQGAPSEQYF
-	TRBV25-1	-	TRBJ1-2	TGTGCCAGCAGTGTGGGGGGCTATGGCTACACCTTC	CASSVGGYGYTF
-	TRBV5-4	-	TRBJ2-1	TGTGCCAGCAGCCGCCCAGGGGACGGAAAATACAATGAGCAGTTCTTC	CASSRPGDGKYNEQFF
TRBD1	TRBV11-2	-	TRBJ1-2	TGTGCCAGCAGCTTAGATGGAGACAGGGGAAATGGCTACACCTTC	CASSLDGDRGNGYTF
-	TRBV5-6	-	TRBJ1-1	TGTGCCAGCAGCTTGGCCAGGTTCAGACCGAACACTGAAGCTTTCTTT	CASSLARFRPNTEAFF
-	TRBV19	-	TRBJ1-2	TGTGCCAGCAGAACCTTAACAGGGAATGAGGGCTACACCTTC	CASRTLTGNEGYTF
TRBD1	TRBV12-3/TRBV12-4	once	TRBJ2-7	TGTGCCAGCAGGCGACAGGGGGCCTACGAGCAGTACTTC	CASRRQGAYEQYF
-	TRBV6-5	-	TRBJ2-7	TGTGCCAGCAGTTACTCCGGGCAGGGTTACGAGCAGTACTTC	CASSYSGQGYEQYF
-	TRBV30	-	TRBJ1-2	TGTGCCTGGAGTGTACAGGGCGTTGGCTATGGCTACACCTTC	CAWSVQGVGYGYTF
-	TRBV28	-	TRBJ1-2	TGTGCCAGCAGTGTTCGACAGGAATCCTATGGCTACACCTTC	CASSVRQESYGYTF